The entry below describes one T cell receptor beta chain. The table came from immunoSEQ multiplex PCR; TCRdb's copy has only in-frame clones and leaves some out. The sample gives about 250,000 clones, 70% to 90% of which show up once; under 3% is in the top ten. This record comes from a study of Ad26.COV2.S vaccination and SARS-CoV-2 variants. In the study overall: Within the COV1001 Ad26.COV2.S trial arm, the donor was enrolled. Donor got 5x10^10 or 1x10^11 viral particles of Ad26.COV2.S.

The treatment was: 15 to 20 received Ad26.COV2.S at low or high dose, single or two shots; several received placebo; per-sample allocation not given. Sampling took place 63 days after the first vaccine or placebo injection. The source was peripheral blood, collected in a trial of Ad26.COV2.S vaccine versus placebo. The TCR sequence derives from a person aged 18 to 59 who received the Ad26.COV2.S COVID-19 vaccine or a placebo.

CDR3 region: CASSQDQEGVEQETQYF. The CDR3 DNA is TGCGCCAGCAGCCAAGATCAGGAGGGGGTCGAGCAAGAGACCCAGTACTTC. This sequence joins TRBV4-3 and TRBJ2-5; TRBD1 or TRBD2 may be the D gene (6 bases each). The CDR3 covers 17 residues. Germline CDR1 LGHNA, CDR2 YSLEER. V was clipped by 0 bases and J by 2 bases, with 16 bases between them.